Following are 23 T cell receptor beta chains from one sample sequenced in a study of cytomegalovirus exposure and HLA in healthy donors. 13 Jbeta primers and 60 Vbeta primers were used for the PCR. Clones were sequenced by immunoSEQ multiplex PCR, and TCRdb holds only the in-frame ones, with some missing. The table shows 160,000 or so clones, with around 74% occurring only once. The sequencing input was PBMCs. These receptors all stem from a female donor in good health and CMV-seronegative.

Only one count was recorded for this clone. This rearrangement joins TRBV5-1 to TRBJ1-5, with 8 nucleotides matching TRBD1. With V trimmed by 0 bases and J by 5 bases, 1 base remained unmatched. The CDR3 is made up of 14 amino acids. Per germline, CDR1 SGHRS and CDR2 YFSETQ. The CDR3 nucleotides read TGCGCCAGCAGCTTGGGGGACAGGCATCAGCCCCAGCATTTT. It translates to CASSLGDRHQPQHF.

V is TRBV6-5 and J is TRBJ1-2, with D unresolved. The CDR3 runs 14 residues. The V gene lost 0 bases and the J gene lost 2 bases, with 7 bases spanning the gap. The germline V gene encodes CDR1 MNHEY and CDR2 SVGAGI. The CDR3 nucleotides read TGTGCCAGCAGTTACTCCAGGCTGAACTATGGCTACACCTTC. Its translation is CASSYSRLNYGYTF.

This rearrangement joins TRBV18 to TRBJ1-2; D not resolved. Germline V gives CDR1 KGHSH, CDR2 LQKENI. V was trimmed by 3 bases and J by 8 bases, leaving 13 bases between them. This CDR3 is 13 amino acids long. The CDR3 nucleotides are TGTGCCAGCTCACCGAGTGCGGCTCGGGGCTACACCTTC. The encoded protein is CASSPSAARGYTF.

The chain uses TRBV28 and TRBJ2-5; TRBD2 matches at 7 bases. The last part of the DNA fits TRBJ2-7 better; the J call may be wrong. Germline lookup yields CDR1 MDHEN and CDR2 SYDVKM. The CDR3 has 18 amino acids. The CDR3 sequence is CASSFQPVAGSLRVEQYF. Written as DNA, the CDR3 is TGTGCCAGCAGTTTCCAACCCGTAGCGGGTTCCCTAAGGGTCGAGCAGTACTTC.

The chain has TRBV6-5 and TRBJ2-7, with 10 bases fitting TRBD1. The CDR3 is made up of 15 amino acids. Trimming cost V 1 base and J 6 bases; bases outside gene matches: 6. Germline assignment: CDR1 MNHEY and CDR2 SVGAGI. The chain's CDR3 is CASSYLGTGEGEQYF. CDR3 sequence (DNA): TGTGCCAGCAGTTACTTGGGGACAGGGGAGGGCGAGCAGTACTTC.

The CDR3 region is CASSVATGTDTQYF. The CDR3 region has the DNA TGTGCCAGCAGCGTAGCGACAGGGACAGATACGCAGTATTTT. The chain joins TRBV9 to TRBJ2-3, with 7 bases aligning to TRBD1. V shed 0 bases, J shed 3 bases, and the junction held 1 base outside the gene matches. This CDR3 comprises 14 residues. CDR1 SGDLS and CDR2 YYNGEE come from the germline V gene.

The J gene is TRBJ2-7, the V gene TRBV15, with 7 bases matching TRBD2. V lost 6 bases and J lost 2; bases outside the gene matches: 4. The V gene's germline CDR1 is LNHNV and CDR2 YYDKDF (reference sequence). The CDR3 extends over 13 amino acids. The CDR3 DNA reads TGTGCCACCAGGGCACTAGCGACCTACGAGCAGTACTTC. It yields the protein CATRALATYEQYF.

The chain employs TRBV2 and TRBJ1-5; D is possibly TRBD1 (5 bases). Trimming left V 6 bases short and J 3 bases short, with 15 bases between. CDR1 is SNHLY and CDR2 is FYNNEI in the germline V gene. The CDR3 runs to 15 residues. This CDR3 is CASRGGGYVNQPQHF. DNA for the CDR3: TGTGCCAGCAGGGGTGGGGGGTACGTCAATCAGCCCCAGCATTTT.

The chain links TRBV7-6 to TRBJ2-3, with TRBD2 matching over 10 bases. Losses at the gene ends were 4 bases for V and 2 bases for J; bases not matched to a gene: 9. The CDR3 totals 17 residues. Germline V gives CDR1 SGHVS, CDR2 FNYEAQ. CDR3 DNA sequence: TGTGCCAGCAGCTCTACTAGCGGGACCCTACACACAGATACGCAGTATTTT. Encoded protein: CASSSTSGTLHTDTQYF.

This clone was detected only once. The J gene is TRBJ1-1, the V gene TRBV9; 7 nucleotides line up with TRBD1. J gave up 2 bases and V 0 bases, and 4 bases lay outside the gene matches. CDR3 size: 15 residues. Germline V gene lookup returns CDR1 SGDLS and CDR2 YYNGEE. CDR3 nucleotides: TGTGCCAGCAGCGTAGAAGGACAGGTTAACACTGAAGCTTTCTTT. This gives the protein CASSVEGQVNTEAFF. The full variable domain, with the rest looked up from reference TRBV9 and TRBJ1-1, is DSGVTQTPKHLITATGQRVTLRCSPRSGDLSVYWYQQSLDQGLQFLIQYYNGEERAKGNILERFSAQQFPDLHSELNLSSLELGDSALYFCASSVEGQVNTEAFFGQGTRLTVV.

The chain is built from TRBV7-3 and TRBJ2-1; D uncertain. Germline V CDR1 and CDR2: SGHTA, FQGTGA. The CDR3 loop spans 13 amino acids. V was trimmed by 5 bases and J by 5 bases, leaving 10 bases between them. CDR3 amino acids: CASSLWANNEQFF. The CDR3 coding sequence is TGTGCCAGCAGCCTCTGGGCCAACAATGAGCAGTTCTTC. Full variable domain (rest looked up from reference TRBV7-3 and TRBJ2-1): GAGVSQTPSNKVTEKGKYVELRCDPISGHTALYWYRQSLGQGPEFLIYFQGTGAADDSGLPNDRFFAVRPEGSVSTLKIQRTERGDSAVYLCASSLWANNEQFFGPGTRLTVL.

This chain connects TRBV18 to TRBJ2-7, with a possible D match to TRBD2 (6 bases). Germline V gives CDR1 KGHSH, CDR2 LQKENI. The CDR3 consists of 14 residues. Trimming stripped 3 bases from V and 5 bases from J, with 14 bases between. CDR3 nucleotide sequence: TGTGCCAGCTCACCGGAGGGTTGGAGCGACGAGCAGTACTTC. Protein product: CASSPEGWSDEQYF.

The table lists this clone with a count of one. The chain couples TRBV25-1 to TRBJ2-3; D might be TRBD2 (6 bases). The CDR3 is 15 residues long. The V end was cut by 5 bases, the J end by 5 bases, with 17 bases between. The germline V gene has CDR1 MGHDK and CDR2 SYGVNS. This CDR3 reads CASSREIGRGDTQYF. The CDR3 region has the DNA TGTGCCAGCAGTCGGGAGATCGGTCGGGGAGATACGCAGTATTTT.

The chain recombines TRBV5-3 with TRBJ2-4; no definite D call. TRBV5-3 counts as an open reading frame of uncertain function. Deletions cut 1 base from V and 1 base from J, with 15 bases between. CDR3 length: 17 residues. CDR3 bases: TGTGCCAGAAGCTTGTGTCTCGACAAGTGCGCCAAAAACATTCAGTACTTC. Amino acids: CARSLCLDKCAKNIQYF.

Only a few counts were recorded for this clone. The J gene is TRBJ2-7, the V gene TRBV6-6; 9 bases are shared with TRBD1. The CDR3 runs to 14 residues. V lost 4 bases and J lost 6; bases outside the gene matches: 7. Per the germline V gene, CDR1 is MNHNY and CDR2 is SVGAGI (reference sequence). The CDR3: CASSLQGAQGEQYF. The CDR3 DNA follows: TGTGCCAGCAGTTTACAGGGGGCGCAAGGCGAGCAGTACTTC.

The chain couples TRBV7-2 to TRBJ1-2; 7 bases agree with TRBD1. CDR3 length: 13 residues. The V gene's germline CDR1 is SGHTA and CDR2 FQGNSA. V was clipped by 5 bases and J by 4 bases; unmatched bases: 4. DNA of the CDR3: TGTGCCAGCAGCCGCCGACAGGGCTATGGCTACACCTTC. Translation gives CASSRRQGYGYTF.

V gene TRBV29-1 combines with J gene TRBJ2-1, with TRBD2 identical over 9 bases. The V segment lost 4 bases and the J segment 2 bases; nucleotides outside the gene matches: 3. This CDR3 comprises 14 residues. Germline V gene sequence: CDR1 SQVTM, CDR2 ANQGSEA. CDR3 in amino acids: CSVAAGGPYNEQFF. In DNA, the CDR3 is TGCAGCGTTGCGGCGGGAGGGCCCTACAATGAGCAGTTCTTC.

V and J are TRBV28 and TRBJ1-2; 10 nucleotides agree with TRBD1. V gave up 7 bases and J gave up 10 bases; unmatched junction bases: 12. Germline V gene data show CDR1 as MDHEN and CDR2 as SYDVKM. The length of the CDR3 is 14 residues. The CDR3 sequence: CASTGDRGRRIYTF. For the CDR3, the DNA is TGTGCCAGCACCGGGGACAGGGGTCGCCGGATCTACACCTTC.

The DNA of the CDR3 is TGTGCCAGCAGTGAAGAAGGACAGGGTTCGGGTCAGCCCCAGCATTTT. It specifies CASSEEGQGSGQPQHF. The chain recombines TRBV6-1 with TRBJ1-5, with 8 bases matching TRBD1. With V trimmed by 1 base and J by 6 bases, 8 bases remained unmatched. CDR3 length: 16 amino acids. From germline, CDR1 is MNHNS and CDR2 SASEGT.

The chain has TRBV7-2 and TRBJ2-2; weak D call: TRBD1 (5 bases). Germline CDR1 is SGHTA and CDR2 is FQGNSA. V dropped 3 bases and J dropped 6 bases, with 14 bases sitting between them. The CDR3 sequence is 15 residues long. The CDR3 loop is CASSLSRALAGELFF. CDR3 sequence (DNA): TGTGCCAGCAGCTTGAGCAGGGCGTTAGCCGGGGAGCTGTTTTTT.

The chain couples TRBV5-1 to TRBJ2-1, with 15 bases aligning to TRBD2. The CDR3 has 16 residues. Germline loops: CDR1 SGHRS, CDR2 YFSETQ. The V gene end was trimmed by 1 base and the J gene end by 7 bases; junction bases not matched to a gene: 3. This chain's CDR3 is CASSLSGLAGGNEQFF. CDR3 bases: TGCGCCAGCAGCTTGTCGGGACTAGCGGGAGGAAATGAGCAGTTCTTC.

The chain employs TRBV2 and TRBJ1-3, with TRBD1 as a possible D gene (5 bases). CDR3 length: 13 amino acids. Trimming stripped 7 bases from V and 1 base from J, with 8 bases between. Germline V lookup: CDR1 SNHLY, CDR2 FYNNEI. CDR3 nucleotide sequence: TGTGCCAGCAAGGCAGGGTCTGGAAACACCATATATTTT. The encoded protein is CASKAGSGNTIYF.

This clone was detected only a few times. For the CDR3, the DNA is TGTGCCAGCAGTGATGGTTTTAGGGGTGGTGGGGGCTACACCTTC. Amino acid sequence: CASSDGFRGGGGYTF. V and J are TRBV6-1 and TRBJ1-2; TRBD1 is a possible D gene (5 bases). V was trimmed by 3 bases and J by 8 bases, leaving 19 bases between them. Germline CDR1 reads MNHNS; CDR2 reads SASEGT. CDR3 size: 15 residues.